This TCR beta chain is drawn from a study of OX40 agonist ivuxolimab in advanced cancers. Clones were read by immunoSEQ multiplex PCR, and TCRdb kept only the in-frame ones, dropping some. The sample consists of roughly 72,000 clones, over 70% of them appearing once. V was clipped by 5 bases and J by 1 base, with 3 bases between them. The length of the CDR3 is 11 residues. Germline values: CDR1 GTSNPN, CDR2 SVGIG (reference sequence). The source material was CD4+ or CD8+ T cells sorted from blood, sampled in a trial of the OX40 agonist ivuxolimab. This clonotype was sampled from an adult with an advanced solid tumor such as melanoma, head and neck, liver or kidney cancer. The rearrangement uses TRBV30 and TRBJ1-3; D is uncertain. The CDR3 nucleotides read TGTGCCTGGGGGTCTGGAAACACCATATATTTT. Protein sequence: CAWGSGNTIYF.